What follows are 2 T cell receptor beta chains derived from one specimen sequenced in a study of OX40 agonist ivuxolimab in advanced cancers. TCRdb keeps only in-frame clones here, not all; method: immunoSEQ multiplex PCR. The sample yields about 71,000 clones, about three quarters seen once. The sample was CD4+ or CD8+ T cells sorted from blood, taken in a trial of the OX40 agonist ivuxolimab. These TCRs come from an adult with an advanced solid tumor such as melanoma, head and neck, liver or kidney cancer.

A few counts support this clone. This chain links TRBV6-5 with TRBJ1-2; D gene uncertain. Deletions cut 6 bases from V and 4 bases from J, with 12 bases between. The CDR3 consists of 13 residues. Germline V gives CDR1 MNHEY, CDR2 SVGAGI. The CDR3 nucleotides read TGTGCCAGCAGGAAGGACTCTGCCTATGGCTACACCTTC. Protein sequence: CASRKDSAYGYTF.

The rearrangement links TRBV30 to TRBJ2-3; 7 nucleotides match TRBD2. Per the germline V gene, CDR1 is GTSNPN and CDR2 is SVGIG (reference sequence). Trimming removed 4 bases from V and 2 bases from J; junction bases left unmatched: 6. This CDR3 has 14 residues. As DNA, the CDR3 is TGTGCCTGGACCGGACTAGTGAACACAGATACGCAGTATTTT. It yields the protein CAWTGLVNTDTQYF.